Sequencing of this T cell receptor beta chain was carried out in a study of cytomegalovirus exposure and HLA in healthy donors. On the study more broadly: Falling in the Caucasian-associated ancestry cluster were approximately 86% of under 450 genotyped donors. Regarding the study as a whole: The study reported that TCR beta sequences accurately predicted HLA-A and HLA-B alleles in most subjects. Later, an analysis found that common viral pathogens appeared to be linked with several of the most significant clusters. In an earlier analysis, productive rearrangement rates for most beta V segments clustered near 87% or 30%.

This clone appeared a few times. Antigen unknown. PCR involved 60 Vbeta and 13 Jbeta primers. Some clones are missing from TCRdb's copy, which holds only in-frame ones; the method was immunoSEQ multiplex PCR. The repertoire consists of some 150,000 clones, with around a tenth occurring once and the leading ten covering 1.8%. The source material was PBMCs. The TCR sequence derives from a man aged 50-60 years in good health and CMV-seronegative.

This chain's CDR3 is CASSIIASYGYTF. The CDR3 DNA follows: TGTGCCAGCAGTATAATAGCTAGCTATGGCTACACCTTC. The V and J genes are TRBV14 and TRBJ1-2; D gene unclear. This CDR3 has 13 residues. The germline gives CDR1 SGHDN, CDR2 FVKESK. With 6 bases removed from V and 4 bases from J, the gap between germline ends came to 12 bases.